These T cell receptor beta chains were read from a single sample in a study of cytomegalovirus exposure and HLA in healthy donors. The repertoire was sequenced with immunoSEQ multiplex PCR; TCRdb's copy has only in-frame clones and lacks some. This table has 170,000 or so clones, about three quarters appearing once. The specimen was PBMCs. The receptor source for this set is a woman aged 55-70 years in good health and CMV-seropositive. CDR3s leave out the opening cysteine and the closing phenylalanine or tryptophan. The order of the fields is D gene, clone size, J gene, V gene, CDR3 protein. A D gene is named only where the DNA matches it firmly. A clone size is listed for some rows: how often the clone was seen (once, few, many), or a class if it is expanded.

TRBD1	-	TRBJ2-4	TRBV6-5	ASSYRTGLNIQY
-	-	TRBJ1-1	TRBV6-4	ASSESGVNTEAF
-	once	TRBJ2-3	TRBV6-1	ASSERRLRTDTQY
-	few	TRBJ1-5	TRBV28	ASRPSLRQGNQPQH
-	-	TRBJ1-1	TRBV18	ASSPREYTEAF
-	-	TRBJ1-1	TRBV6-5	ASSYSGGEAF
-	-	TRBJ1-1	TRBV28	ASSEMNTEAF
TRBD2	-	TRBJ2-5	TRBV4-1	AISLAVQETQY
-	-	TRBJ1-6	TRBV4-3	ASSLIREVWGGGGDNSPLH
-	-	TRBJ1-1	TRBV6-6	ASGLTETLDTEAF
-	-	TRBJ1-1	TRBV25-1	ASSALGASEAF
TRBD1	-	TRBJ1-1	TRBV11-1	ASSLLKGANTEAF
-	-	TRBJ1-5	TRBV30	AWSGGTHNQPQH
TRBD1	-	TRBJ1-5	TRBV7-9	ASSRAGTGVFNQPQH
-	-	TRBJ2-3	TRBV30	AWTRLATDTQY
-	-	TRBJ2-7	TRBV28	ASTFLTGLGEQY
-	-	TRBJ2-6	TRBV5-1	ASSLGGTGANGLT
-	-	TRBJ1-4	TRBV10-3	AISEREGGEKLF
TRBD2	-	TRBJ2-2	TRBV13	ASTQTSGTGELF
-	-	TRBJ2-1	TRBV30	AWGGISYNEQF
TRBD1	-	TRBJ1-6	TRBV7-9	ASSSNREGTGSNSPLH
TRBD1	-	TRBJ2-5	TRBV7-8	ASSSRQGIETQY
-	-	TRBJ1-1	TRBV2	ASSERESMNTEAF
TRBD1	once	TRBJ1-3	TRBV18	ASSHAGTVRDDSGNTIY
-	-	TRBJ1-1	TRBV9	ASSAQVNTEAF
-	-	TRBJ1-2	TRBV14	ASSQDLNYGYT